The 18 T cell receptor beta chains below all came from one sample that was sequenced in a study of blood T cell repertoires in COVID-19. Repertoires were generated with immunoSEQ multiplex PCR, while TCRdb's copy carries only in-frame clones and drops some. The sample includes about 37,000 clones, approximately 86% seen only once; the top ten take about 64%. The specimen was peripheral blood. These receptors all stem from a man aged 65 to 79 with acute or convalescent COVID-19.

The chain links TRBV5-6 to TRBJ1-2; TRBD1 is a possible D gene (6 bases). V was cut by 4 bases and J by 0 bases, with 19 bases left in between. Germline V gives CDR1 SGHDT, CDR2 YYEEEE. The CDR3 has 17 residues. CDR3 nucleotides: TGTGCCAGCAGCCTGGGTGGGACACAGACTCCTAACTATGGCTACACCTTC. As protein: CASSLGGTQTPNYGYTF.

The V and J genes are TRBV12-5 and TRBJ2-5; possible D gene TRBD2, 6 bases. This CDR3 has 20 amino acids. CDR1 is LGHNT, CDR2 FRNRAP, per germline. V was pared by 0 bases and J by 3 bases, with 26 bases between. The CDR3 spells CASGLVPITRAGGGEETQYF. Written as DNA, the CDR3 is TGTGCTAGTGGTTTGGTACCTATCACCCGGGCGGGCGGCGGGGAAGAGACCCAGTACTTC.

This clone was recorded only once. The chain is built from TRBV27 and TRBJ1-6, with D hard to call. The CDR3 consists of 12 residues. Germline V gene sequence: CDR1 MNHEY, CDR2 SMNVEV (reference sequence). The V gene lost 5 bases and the J gene lost 10 bases, with 9 bases spanning the gap. CDR3 in amino acids: CASSPSGSPLHF. The CDR3 DNA reads as TGTGCCAGCAGTCCCTCAGGCTCACCCCTCCACTTT.

The genes are TRBV7-2 and TRBJ2-3; 9 positions agree with TRBD2. There are 16 residues in the CDR3. J was trimmed by 0 bases and V by 4 bases; bases with no gene match: 5. Looked up from germline, CDR1 is SGHTA and CDR2 is FQGNSA. The CDR3 sequence: CASSSTTSGSTDTQYF. In nucleotides, the CDR3 is TGTGCCAGCAGCTCCACTACTAGCGGGAGCACAGATACGCAGTATTTT.

The chain carries TRBV2 and TRBJ1-2, with D unclear. The CDR3 covers 12 residues. In germline, CDR1 is SNHLY, CDR2 FYNNEI. Trimming took off 2 bases at V and 4 bases at J, with 5 bases between the two ends. The CDR3 sequence is CASSESLYGYTF. CDR3 coding DNA: TGTGCCAGCAGTGAATCCCTCTATGGCTACACCTTC.

The chain joins TRBV19 to TRBJ2-6, with D perhaps matching TRBD1 (5 bases). Germline V CDR1 and CDR2: LNHDA, SQIVND (reference sequence). Trimming took 7 bases from V and 0 from J, leaving 13 bases between them. The CDR3 sequence is 16 residues long. The CDR3 reads CASTDTGNSGANVLTF. The CDR3 coding sequence is TGTGCCAGTACAGATACAGGAAACTCTGGGGCCAACGTCCTGACTTTC.

The chain uses TRBV2 and TRBJ2-3; D is undetermined. Trimming left V 4 bases short and J 5 bases short, with 7 bases between. CDR1 is SNHLY, CDR2 FYNNEI, per germline. This CDR3 is built from 12 residues. Here the CDR3 DNA reads TGTGCCAGCAGTGTACGAGGAGATACGCAGTATTTT. It yields the protein CASSVRGDTQYF.

The chain links TRBV27 to TRBJ1-5, with 7 nucleotides matching TRBD1. The CDR3 loop spans 17 amino acids. Germline CDR1 MNHEY, CDR2 SMNVEV (reference sequence). With 4 bases clipped from V and 1 base from J, the junction kept 10 bases outside the gene matches. The CDR3 bases are TGTGCCAGCAGTTCGACAGGGACCTACCCCAGCAATCAGCCCCAGCATTTT. Protein sequence: CASSSTGTYPSNQPQHF.

This clone has a handful of counts. The V call is TRBV7-9, the J call TRBJ1-5, with 7 nucleotides matching TRBD1. The CDR3 is made up of 13 amino acids. The germline V gene encodes CDR1 SEHNR and CDR2 FQNEAQ (reference sequence). V lost 5 bases, J lost 12 bases, and 10 bases stayed unmatched. The CDR3 here is CASSGGQARSQHF. In nucleotides, the CDR3 is TGTGCCAGCAGCGGAGGACAGGCCAGGAGCCAGCATTTT.

V usage is TRBV3-1 (or the pseudogene TRBV3-2) and J usage is TRBJ1-5, with D possibly being TRBD1 (6 bases). Germline V gene data show CDR1 as LGHDT and CDR2 as YNNKEL (reference sequence). CDR3 length: 14 amino acids. V dropped 4 bases and J dropped 5 bases, with 12 bases sitting between them. In DNA form, the CDR3 reads TGTGCCAGCAGCCCCGCACAGGGTGATCAGCCCCAGCATTTT. Its translation is CASSPAQGDQPQHF.

The chain employs TRBV7-2 and TRBJ2-5; TRBD2 aligns across 8 bases. V gave up 1 base and J gave up 4 bases; unmatched junction bases: 11. Germline loops: CDR1 SGHTA, CDR2 FQGNSA. The CDR3 consists of 17 residues. The CDR3 coding sequence is TGTGCCAGCAGCTTAGTCGGCCATGCTAGCGGGCGAGAGACCCAGTACTTC. Amino acids: CASSLVGHASGRETQYF. The full variable domain, completed using reference TRBV7-2 and TRBJ2-5, is GAGVSQSPSNKVTEKGKDVELRCDPISGHTALYWYRQSLGQGLEFLIYFQGNSAPDKSGLPSDRFSAERTGGSVSTLTIQRTQQEDSAVYLCASSLVGHASGRETQYFGPGTRLLVL.

Comment on this clone: The junction departs from the called germline gene at one end, perhaps through a read error. The chain recombines TRBV5-5 with TRBJ2-5; D remains unclear. The CDR3 extends over 14 amino acids. Germline assignment: CDR1 SGHKS and CDR2 YYEKEE (reference sequence). CDR3 region: CASSLAGKQGTQYF. The CDR3 region has the DNA TGTGCCAGCAGCTTGGCGGGTAAACAAGGGACCCAGTACTTC. Full variable domain (remainder filled in from reference TRBV5-5 and TRBJ2-5): DAGVTQSPTHLIKTRGQQVTLRCSPISGHKSVSWYQQVLGQGPQFIFQYYEKEERGRGNFPDRFSARQFPNYSSELNVNALLLGDSALYLCASSLAGKQGTQYFGPGTRLLVL.

The CDR3 coding sequence is TGTGCCAGCAGCTTAGCGGGGCCCGGCCTAGCGGGAGTAGATACGCAGTATTTT. It codes for CASSLAGPGLAGVDTQYF. V usage is TRBV7-2 and J usage is TRBJ2-3, with 10 bases aligning to TRBD2. The CDR3 has 18 residues. Per germline, CDR1 SGHTA and CDR2 FQGNSA. V was pared by 0 bases and J by 5 bases, with 11 bases of the junction left unmatched.

The sample holds a few counts of this clone. The CDR3 DNA reads TGTGCCAGCAGCTTCAGGGGTTTTGGCTATGGCTACACCTTC. Its translation: CASSFRGFGYGYTF. This chain uses TRBV7-3 with TRBJ1-2, with a weak D call TRBD1 (6 bases). This CDR3 comprises 14 residues. Germline CDR1 SGHTA, CDR2 FQGTGA. V was pared by 3 bases and J by 4 bases, with 12 bases between.

V gene TRBV7-6 combines with J gene TRBJ1-6; D possibly corresponds to TRBD1 (5 bases). The CDR3 length is 15 residues. V lost 1 base and J lost 8, with 12 bases in between. In germline, CDR1 is SGHVS, CDR2 FNYEAQ. The CDR3 bases are TGTGCCAGCAGCTTAGAGTGGCAGGGTGATTCACCCCTCCACTTT. The encoded protein is CASSLEWQGDSPLHF. The full variable domain, with the rest looked up from reference TRBV7-6 and TRBJ1-6, is GAGVSQSPRYKVTKRGQDVALRCDPISGHVSLYWYRQALGQGPEFLTYFNYEAQQDKSGLPNDRFSAERPEGSISTLTIQRTEQRDSAMYRCASSLEWQGDSPLHFGNGTRLTVT.

This chain uses TRBV3-1 (or the pseudogene TRBV3-2) with TRBJ2-7; TRBD2 aligns across 8 bases. Germline values: CDR1 LGHDT, CDR2 YNNKEL (reference sequence). The CDR3 sequence is 14 residues long. Unmatched junction bases numbered 3, after V lost 0 bases and J lost 5 bases. The CDR3 here is CASSQEAGDNEQYF. The CDR3 DNA is TGTGCCAGCAGCCAAGAAGCGGGAGATAACGAGCAGTACTTC.

The CDR3 nucleotides read TGTGCCAGCAGTGCCCCAAAGCGGGCGGGATACAATGAGCAGTTCTTC. Protein: CASSAPKRAGYNEQFF. V gene TRBV27 combines with J gene TRBJ2-1, with a tentative D call TRBD2 (6 bases). The ends were cut back, 5 bases at V and 4 bases at J, with 18 bases in the middle. Germline CDR1 MNHEY, CDR2 SMNVEV (reference sequence). The CDR3 consists of 16 residues.

This sequence joins TRBV30 and TRBJ1-1; D gene ambiguous. Between the trimmed V and J ends, which lost 0 bases and 3 bases, there was a span of 8 bases. Germline-derived CDR1 and CDR2 are GTSNPN and SVGIG (reference sequence). The CDR3 covers 13 residues. DNA of the CDR3: TGTGCCTGGAGTGTACGAGGAGACACTGAAGCTTTCTTT. This codes for CAWSVRGDTEAFF.